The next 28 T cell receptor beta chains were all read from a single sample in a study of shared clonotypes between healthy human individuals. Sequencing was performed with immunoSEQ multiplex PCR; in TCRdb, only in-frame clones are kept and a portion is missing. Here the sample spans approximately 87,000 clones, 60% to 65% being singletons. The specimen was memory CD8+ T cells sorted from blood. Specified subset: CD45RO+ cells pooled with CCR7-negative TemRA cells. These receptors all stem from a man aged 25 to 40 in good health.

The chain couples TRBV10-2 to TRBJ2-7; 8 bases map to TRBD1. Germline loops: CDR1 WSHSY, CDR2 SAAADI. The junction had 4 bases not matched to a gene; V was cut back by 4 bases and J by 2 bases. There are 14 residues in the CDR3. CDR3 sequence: CASSAGTGAYEQYF. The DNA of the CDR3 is TGCGCCAGCAGTGCCGGGACAGGCGCCTACGAGCAGTACTTC.

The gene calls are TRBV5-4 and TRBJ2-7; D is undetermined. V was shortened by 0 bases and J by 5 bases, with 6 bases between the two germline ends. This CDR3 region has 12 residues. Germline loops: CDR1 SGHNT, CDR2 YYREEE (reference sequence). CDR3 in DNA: TGTGCCAGCAGCTTGGTGAGCAACGAGCAGTACTTC. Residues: CASSLVSNEQYF.

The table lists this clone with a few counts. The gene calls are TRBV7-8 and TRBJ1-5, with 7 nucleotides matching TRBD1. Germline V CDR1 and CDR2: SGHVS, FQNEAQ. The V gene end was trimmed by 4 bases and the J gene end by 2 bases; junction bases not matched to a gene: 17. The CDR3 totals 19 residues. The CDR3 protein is CASSSFSEQGRMGNQPQHF. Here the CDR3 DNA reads TGTGCCAGCAGCTCCTTCTCGGAACAGGGGAGAATGGGCAATCAGCCCCAGCATTTT.

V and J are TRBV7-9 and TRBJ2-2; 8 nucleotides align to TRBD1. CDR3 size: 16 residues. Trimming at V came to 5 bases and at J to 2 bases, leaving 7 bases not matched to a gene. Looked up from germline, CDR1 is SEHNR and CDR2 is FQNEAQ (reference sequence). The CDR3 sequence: CASSTDRVSNTGELFF. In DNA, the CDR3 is TGTGCCAGCAGCACGGACAGGGTTAGCAACACCGGGGAGCTGTTTTTT.

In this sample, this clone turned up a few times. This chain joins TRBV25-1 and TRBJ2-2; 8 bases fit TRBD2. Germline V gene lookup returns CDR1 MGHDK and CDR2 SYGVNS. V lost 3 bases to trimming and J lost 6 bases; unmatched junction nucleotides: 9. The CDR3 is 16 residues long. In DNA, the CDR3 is TGTGCCAGCAGTGAGCCAAGCGGGAGTCAGGCCGGGGAGCTGTTTTTT. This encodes CASSEPSGSQAGELFF.

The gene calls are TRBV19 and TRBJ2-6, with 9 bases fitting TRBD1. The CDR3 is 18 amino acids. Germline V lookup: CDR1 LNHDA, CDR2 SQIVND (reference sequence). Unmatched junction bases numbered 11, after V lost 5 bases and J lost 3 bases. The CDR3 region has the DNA TGTGCCAGTAGTCCGGGGGACAGGGATGTTCTTGGGGCCAACGTCCTGACTTTC. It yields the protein CASSPGDRDVLGANVLTF.

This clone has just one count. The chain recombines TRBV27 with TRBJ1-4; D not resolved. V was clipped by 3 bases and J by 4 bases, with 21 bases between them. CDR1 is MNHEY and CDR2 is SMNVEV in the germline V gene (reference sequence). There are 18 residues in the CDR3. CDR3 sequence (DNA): TGTGCCAGCAGTTTTGTCGGGCGCGCACGGATGTATAATGAAAAACTGTTTTTT. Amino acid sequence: CASSFVGRARMYNEKLFF. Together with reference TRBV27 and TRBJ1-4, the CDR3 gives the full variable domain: EAQVTQNPRYLITVTGKKLTVTCSQNMNHEYMSWYRQDPGLGLRQIYYSMNVEVTDKGDVPEGYKVSRKEKRNFPLILESPSPNQTSLYFCASSFVGRARMYNEKLFFGSGTQLSVL.

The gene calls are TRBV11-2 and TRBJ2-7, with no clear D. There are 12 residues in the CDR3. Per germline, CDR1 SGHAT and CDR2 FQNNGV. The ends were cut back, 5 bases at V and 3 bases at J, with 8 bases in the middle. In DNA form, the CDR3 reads TGTGCCAGCAGCCGCTGGAGCTACGAGCAGTACTTC. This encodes CASSRWSYEQYF.

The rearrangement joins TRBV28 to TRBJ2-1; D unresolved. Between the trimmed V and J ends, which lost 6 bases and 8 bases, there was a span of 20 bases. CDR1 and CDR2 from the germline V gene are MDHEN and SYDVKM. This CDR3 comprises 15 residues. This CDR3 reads CASSLPGPRRYEQFF. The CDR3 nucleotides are TGTGCCAGCAGCCTACCGGGCCCAAGGAGATATGAGCAGTTCTTC. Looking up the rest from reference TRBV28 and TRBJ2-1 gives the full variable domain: DVKVTQSSRYLVKRTGEKVFLECVQDMDHENMFWYRQDPGLGLRLIYFSYDVKMKEKGDIPEGYSVSREKKERFSLILESASTNQTSMYLCASSLPGPRRYEQFFGPGTRLTVL.

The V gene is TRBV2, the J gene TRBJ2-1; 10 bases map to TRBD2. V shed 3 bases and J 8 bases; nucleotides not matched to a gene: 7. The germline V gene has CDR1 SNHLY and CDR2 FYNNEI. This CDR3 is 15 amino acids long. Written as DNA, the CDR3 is TGTGCCAGCAGTGACTGGACTAGCGGCTTCGATGAGCAGTTCTTC. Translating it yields CASSDWTSGFDEQFF. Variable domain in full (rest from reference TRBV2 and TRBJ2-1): EPEVTQTPSHQVTQMGQEVILRCVPISNHLYFYWYRQILGQKVEFLVSFYNNEISEKSEIFDDQFSVERPDGSNFTLKIRSTKLEDSAMYFCASSDWTSGFDEQFFGPGTRLTVL.

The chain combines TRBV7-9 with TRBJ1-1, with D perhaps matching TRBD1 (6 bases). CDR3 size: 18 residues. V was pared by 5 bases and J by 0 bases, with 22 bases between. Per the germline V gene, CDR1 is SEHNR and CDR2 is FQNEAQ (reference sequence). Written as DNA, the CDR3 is TGTGCCAGCAGCCAAAAAGACCTAAGACAGGCGGTGAACACTGAAGCTTTCTTT. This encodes CASSQKDLRQAVNTEAFF. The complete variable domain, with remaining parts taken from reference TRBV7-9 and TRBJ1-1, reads DTGVSQNPRHKITKRGQNVTFRCDPISEHNRLYWYRQTLGQGPEFLTYFQNEAQLEKSRLLSDRFSAERPKGSFSTLEIQRTEQGDSAMYLCASSQKDLRQAVNTEAFFGQGTRLTVV.

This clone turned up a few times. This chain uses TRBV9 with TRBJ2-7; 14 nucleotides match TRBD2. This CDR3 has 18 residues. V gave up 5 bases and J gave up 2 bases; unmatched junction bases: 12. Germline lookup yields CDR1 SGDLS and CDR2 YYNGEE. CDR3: CASSPTGTSGRGAYEQYF. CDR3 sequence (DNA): TGTGCCAGCAGTCCGACCGGGACTAGCGGGAGAGGGGCCTACGAGCAGTACTTC.

The CDR3 loop is CASSVARPVDTGELFF. DNA for the CDR3: TGTGCCAGCAGCGTAGCTAGGCCCGTGGACACCGGGGAGCTGTTTTTT. The chain combines TRBV9 with TRBJ2-2; no firm D call. Germline V gene sequence: CDR1 SGDLS, CDR2 YYNGEE. CDR3 length: 16 residues. V lost 0 bases and J 3 bases, leaving 12 bases between the germline ends.

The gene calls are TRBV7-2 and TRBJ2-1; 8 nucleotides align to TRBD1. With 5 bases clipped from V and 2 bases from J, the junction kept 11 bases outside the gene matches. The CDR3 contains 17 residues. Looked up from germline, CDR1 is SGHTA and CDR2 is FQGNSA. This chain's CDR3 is CASSPYPTGGTYNEQFF. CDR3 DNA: TGTGCCAGCAGCCCTTACCCAACAGGGGGGACCTACAATGAGCAGTTCTTC.

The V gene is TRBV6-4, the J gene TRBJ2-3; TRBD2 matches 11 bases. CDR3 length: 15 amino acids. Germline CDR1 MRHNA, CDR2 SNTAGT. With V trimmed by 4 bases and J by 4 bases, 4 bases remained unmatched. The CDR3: CASSAGTSGADTQYF. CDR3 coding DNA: TGTGCCAGCAGTGCCGGGACTAGCGGAGCAGATACGCAGTATTTT.

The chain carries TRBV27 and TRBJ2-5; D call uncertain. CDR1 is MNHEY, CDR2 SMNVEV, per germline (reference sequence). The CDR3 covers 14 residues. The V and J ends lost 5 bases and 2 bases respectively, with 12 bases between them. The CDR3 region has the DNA TGTGCCAGCAGTGAAATGGGCAGACAAGAGACCCAGTACTTC. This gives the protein CASSEMGRQETQYF.

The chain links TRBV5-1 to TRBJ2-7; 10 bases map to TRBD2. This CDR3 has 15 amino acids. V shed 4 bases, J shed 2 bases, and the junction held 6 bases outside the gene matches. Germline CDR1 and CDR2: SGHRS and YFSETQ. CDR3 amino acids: CASSPGLAATYEQYF. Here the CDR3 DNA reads TGCGCCAGCAGCCCCGGACTAGCGGCCACCTACGAGCAGTACTTC.

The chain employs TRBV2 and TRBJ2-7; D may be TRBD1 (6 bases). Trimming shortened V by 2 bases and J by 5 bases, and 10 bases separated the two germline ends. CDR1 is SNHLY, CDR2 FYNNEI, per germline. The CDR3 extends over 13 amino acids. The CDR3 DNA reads TGTGCCAGCAGTGAACAGGGGACCCACGAGCAGTACTTC. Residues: CASSEQGTHEQYF. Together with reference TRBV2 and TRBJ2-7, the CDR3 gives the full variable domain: EPEVTQTPSHQVTQMGQEVILRCVPISNHLYFYWYRQILGQKVEFLVSFYNNEISEKSEIFDDQFSVERPDGSNFTLKIRSTKLEDSAMYFCASSEQGTHEQYFGPGTRLTVT.

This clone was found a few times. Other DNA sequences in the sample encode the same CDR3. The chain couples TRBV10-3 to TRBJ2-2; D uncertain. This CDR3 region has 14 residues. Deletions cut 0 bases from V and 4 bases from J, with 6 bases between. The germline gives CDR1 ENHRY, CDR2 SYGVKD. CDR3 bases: TGTGCCATCAGTGAGTCTCGAGTCACCGGGGAGCTGTTTTTT. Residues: CAISESRVTGELFF.

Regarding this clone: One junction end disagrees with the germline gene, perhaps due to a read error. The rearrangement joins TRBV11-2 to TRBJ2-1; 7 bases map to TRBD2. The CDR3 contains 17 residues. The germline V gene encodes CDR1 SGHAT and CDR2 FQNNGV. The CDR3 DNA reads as TGCGCCAGCAGCCAAGATCGAGCGGGAAGCGGCTACAATGAGCAGTTCTTC. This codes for CASSQDRAGSGYNEQFF.

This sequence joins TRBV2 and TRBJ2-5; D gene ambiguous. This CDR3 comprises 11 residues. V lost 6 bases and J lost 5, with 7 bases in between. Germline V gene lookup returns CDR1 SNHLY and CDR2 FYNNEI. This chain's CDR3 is CASRGYETQYF. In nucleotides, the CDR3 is TGTGCCAGCAGGGGATATGAGACCCAGTACTTC. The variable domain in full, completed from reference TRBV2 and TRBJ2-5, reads EPEVTQTPSHQVTQMGQEVILRCVPISNHLYFYWYRQILGQKVEFLVSFYNNEISEKSEIFDDQFSVERPDGSNFTLKIRSTKLEDSAMYFCASRGYETQYFGPGTRLLVL.

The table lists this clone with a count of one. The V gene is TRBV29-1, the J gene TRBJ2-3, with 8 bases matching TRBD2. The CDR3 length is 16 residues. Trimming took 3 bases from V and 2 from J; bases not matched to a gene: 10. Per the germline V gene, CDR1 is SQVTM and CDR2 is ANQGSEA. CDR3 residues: CSVDPWSGSVTDTQYF. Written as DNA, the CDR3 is TGCAGCGTTGACCCCTGGAGCGGGAGTGTCACAGATACGCAGTATTTT.

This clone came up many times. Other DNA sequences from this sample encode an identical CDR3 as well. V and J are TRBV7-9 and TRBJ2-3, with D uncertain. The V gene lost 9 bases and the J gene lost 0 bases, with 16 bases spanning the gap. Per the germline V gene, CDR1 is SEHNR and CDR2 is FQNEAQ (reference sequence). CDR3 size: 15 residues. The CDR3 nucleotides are TGTGCCAGTTCAAGATCACAGAGTAGCACAGATACGCAGTATTTT. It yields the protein CASSRSQSSTDTQYF.

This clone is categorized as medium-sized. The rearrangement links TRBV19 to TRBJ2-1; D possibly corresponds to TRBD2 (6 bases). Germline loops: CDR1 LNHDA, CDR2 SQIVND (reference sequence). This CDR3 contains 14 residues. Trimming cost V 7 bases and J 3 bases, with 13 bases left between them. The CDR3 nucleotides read TGTGCCAGTAACGGGGGAGAGGTCTACAATGAGCAGTTCTTC. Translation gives CASNGGEVYNEQFF.

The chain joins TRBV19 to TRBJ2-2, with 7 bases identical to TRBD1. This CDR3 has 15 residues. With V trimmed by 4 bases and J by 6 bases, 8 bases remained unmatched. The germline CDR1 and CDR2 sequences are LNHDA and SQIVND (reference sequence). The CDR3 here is CASSTLDRVAGELFF. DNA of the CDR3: TGTGCCAGTAGTACCCTCGACAGGGTGGCCGGGGAGCTGTTTTTT.

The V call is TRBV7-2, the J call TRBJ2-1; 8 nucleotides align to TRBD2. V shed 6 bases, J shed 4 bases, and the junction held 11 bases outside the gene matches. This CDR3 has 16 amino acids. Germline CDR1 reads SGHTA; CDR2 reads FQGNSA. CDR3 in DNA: TGTGCCAGCAGTCCTGGCGGGACTAGAAGATACAATGAGCAGTTCTTC. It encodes CASSPGGTRRYNEQFF.

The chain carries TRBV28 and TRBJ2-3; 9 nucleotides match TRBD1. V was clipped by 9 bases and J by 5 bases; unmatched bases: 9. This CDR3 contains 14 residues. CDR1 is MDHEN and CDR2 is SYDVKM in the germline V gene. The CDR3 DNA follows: TGTGCCAGTCTCTCGGGACAGGGTGTAGATACGCAGTATTTT. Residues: CASLSGQGVDTQYF.

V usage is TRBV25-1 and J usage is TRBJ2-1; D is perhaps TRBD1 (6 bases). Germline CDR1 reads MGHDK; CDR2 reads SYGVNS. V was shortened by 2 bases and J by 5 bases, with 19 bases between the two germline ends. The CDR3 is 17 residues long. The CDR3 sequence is CASSENHRVGSDNEQFF. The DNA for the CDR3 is TGTGCCAGCAGTGAAAACCACAGGGTTGGGTCGGACAATGAGCAGTTCTTC.